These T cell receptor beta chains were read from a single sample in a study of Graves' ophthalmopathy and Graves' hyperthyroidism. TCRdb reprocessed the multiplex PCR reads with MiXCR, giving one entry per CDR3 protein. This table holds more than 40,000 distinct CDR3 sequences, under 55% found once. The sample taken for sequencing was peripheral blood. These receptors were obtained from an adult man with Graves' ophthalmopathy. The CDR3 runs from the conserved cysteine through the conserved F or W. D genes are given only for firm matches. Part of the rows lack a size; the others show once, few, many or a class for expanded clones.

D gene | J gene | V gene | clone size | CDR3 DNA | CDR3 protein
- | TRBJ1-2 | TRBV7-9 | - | TGTGCCAGCAGCCAGTCGTATCTAGCGGAAGGGGGCTACACCTTC | CASSQSYLAEGGYTF
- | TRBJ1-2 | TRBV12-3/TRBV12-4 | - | TGTGCCAGCAGACTAAATTCGGGCTACACCTTC | CASRLNSGYTF
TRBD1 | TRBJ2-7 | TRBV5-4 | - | TGTGCCAGCAGAACCGGGACAGGCGCCTACGGGCAGTACTTC | CASRTGTGAYGQYF
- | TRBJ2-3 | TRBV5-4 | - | TGTGCCAGCACCATCAGGGGGAACGCTAGCGGTTACCCCGATACGCAGTATTTT | CASTIRGNASGYPDTQYF
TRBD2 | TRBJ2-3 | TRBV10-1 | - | TGCGCCAGCAGTGACGGGCGGGAGTCGGCAGATACGCAGTATTTT | CASSDGRESADTQYF
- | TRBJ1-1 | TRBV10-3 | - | TGTGCCATCAGTGAGACCCCTCAGGGGTTGGCCGAAGCTTTCTTT | CAISETPQGLAEAFF
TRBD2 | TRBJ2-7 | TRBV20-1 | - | TGCAGCCCGGAGGGCGGGAGGGCTTACGAGCAGTACTTC | CSPEGGRAYEQYF
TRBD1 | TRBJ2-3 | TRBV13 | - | TGTGCCAGCAGCGACGGACGGACAGGGAGTGGTACGCAGTATTTT | CASSDGRTGSGTQYF
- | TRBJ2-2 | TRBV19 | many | TGTGCCAGTAGTATAATGCCAACACGGGTTGCGAACACCGGGGAGCTGTTTTTT | CASSIMPTRVANTGELFF
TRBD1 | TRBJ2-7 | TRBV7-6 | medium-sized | TGTGCCAGCAGCTTAGGTGCCTGGGGACAGGGGGCGAGCGAGCAGTACTTC | CASSLGAWGQGASEQYF
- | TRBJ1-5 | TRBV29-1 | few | TGCAGCGTTAAGGCGGGGAATAGCAATCAGCCCCAGCATTTT | CSVKAGNSNQPQHF
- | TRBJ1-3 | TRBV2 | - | TGTGCCGGCGGGCGGGAGAGCTCTGGAAACACCATATATTTT | CAGGRESSGNTIYF
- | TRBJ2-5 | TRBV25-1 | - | TGTGCCAGCAGCCCACACGGCCGTGACCAAGAGACCCAGTACTTC | CASSPHGRDQETQYF
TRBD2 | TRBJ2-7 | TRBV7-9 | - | TGTGCCAGCAGCTTAGTGGGTAGCGGGAGTTCCTACGAGCAGTACTTC | CASSLVGSGSSYEQYF
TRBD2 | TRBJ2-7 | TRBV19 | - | TGTGCCAGCAGTGAGAGCGGGAGTGGGTACGAGCAGTACTTC | CASSESGSGYEQYF
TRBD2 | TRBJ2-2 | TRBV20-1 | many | TGCAGTGCTAAGTTAGCGGGAGGGCGGACCGGGGAGCTGTTTTTT | CSAKLAGGRTGELFF
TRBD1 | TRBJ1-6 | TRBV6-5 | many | TGTGCCAGCAACAGGGGAAGTTTCGAGGGCTCACCCCTCCACTTT | CASNRGSFEGSPLHF
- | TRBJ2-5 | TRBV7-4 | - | TGTGCCAGCAGCTTAGCCCGTACCCAAGAGACCCAGTACTTC | CASSLARTQETQYF
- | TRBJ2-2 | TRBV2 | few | TGTGCCAGCAGTGTTCTTTACACCGGGGAGCTGTTTTTT | CASSVLYTGELFF
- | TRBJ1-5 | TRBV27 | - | TGTGCCAGCAGTTGCCTCTCACAGGGTGTAGAGAATCAGCCCCAGCATTTT | CASSCLSQGVENQPQHF
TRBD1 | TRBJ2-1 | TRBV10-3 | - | TGTGCCAGCAGTGACTCCGGGGACAGGGGCAATGAGCAGTTCTTC | CASSDSGDRGNEQFF
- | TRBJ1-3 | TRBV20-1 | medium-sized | TGCAGTGCTAGTTCAGGGGTTTCTGGAAACACCATATATTTT | CSASSGVSGNTIYF
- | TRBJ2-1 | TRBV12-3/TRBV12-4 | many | TGTGCCAGCCCAAGGACTAGAGGGGGGAATGAGCAGTTCTTC | CASPRTRGGNEQFF
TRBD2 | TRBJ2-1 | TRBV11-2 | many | TGTGCCAGCAGCTTAGTTGTCCTAGCGGGAGAGGTTGAGCAGTTCTTC | CASSLVVLAGEVEQFF
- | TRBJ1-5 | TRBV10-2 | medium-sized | TGCGCCAGCAGTGCAGGCAATCAGCCCCAGCATTTT | CASSAGNQPQHF
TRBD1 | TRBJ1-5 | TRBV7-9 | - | TGTGCCAGCAGCCCTCTGACCGGGACAGGGCTGTATTTT | CASSPLTGTGLYF
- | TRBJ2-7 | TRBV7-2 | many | TGTGCCAGCAGCTCCGGACGGGGCTCCTACGAGCAGTACTTC | CASSSGRGSYEQYF
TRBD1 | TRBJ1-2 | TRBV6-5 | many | TGTGCCAGCAGTCTAGACAGGGCCCCTGTAGGAGGCTACACCTTC | CASSLDRAPVGGYTF
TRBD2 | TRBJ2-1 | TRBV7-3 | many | TGTGCCAGCAGCCTGAGACTAGCGGGCCACAATGAGCAGTTCTTC | CASSLRLAGHNEQFF
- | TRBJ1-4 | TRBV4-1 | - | TGCGCCAGCAGCCACTGGGGTTATGGTGAAAAACTGTTTTTT | CASSHWGYGEKLFF
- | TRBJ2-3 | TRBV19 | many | TGTGCCAGTAGTCCGGGGAGGCCCAGCTTGGCAGATACGCAGTATTTT | CASSPGRPSLADTQYF
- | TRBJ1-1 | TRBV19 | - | TGTGTCAGTAGCCCCCTAGGATCGGACACTGAAGCTTTCTTT | CVSSPLGSDTEAFF
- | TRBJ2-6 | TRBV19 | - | TGTGCCAGTAGTATCGGGTTTTCGGGGGCCAACGTCCTGACTTTC | CASSIGFSGANVLTF
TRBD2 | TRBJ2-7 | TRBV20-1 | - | TGCAGTGCTAGAGTCGGGACGGGGGGGATTTACGTGCAGTACTTC | CSARVGTGGIYVQYF
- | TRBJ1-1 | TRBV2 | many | TGTGCCAGCAGTGTTCAGGGGTTTACTGAAGCTTTCTTT | CASSVQGFTEAFF
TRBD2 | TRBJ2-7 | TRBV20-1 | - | TGCAGTCGTACGGGGGGGGGACTCTACGAGCAGTACTTC | CSRTGGGLYEQYF
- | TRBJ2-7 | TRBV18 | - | TGTGCCAGCTCGACCGGAGACGAGCAGTACTTC | CASSTGDEQYF
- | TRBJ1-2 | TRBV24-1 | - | TGTGCCACCAGTGATTTGCCTCGGCAACGAAACTATGGCTACACCTTC | CATSDLPRQRNYGYTF
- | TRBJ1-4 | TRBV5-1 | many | TGCGCCAGCAGCTTGTATCAGGGAGATGGTGAAAAACTGTTTTTT | CASSLYQGDGEKLFF
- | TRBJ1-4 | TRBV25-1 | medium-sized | TGTGCCAGCAGTGAAGGTAGCACTGCTAATGAAAAACTGTTTTTT | CASSEGSTANEKLFF
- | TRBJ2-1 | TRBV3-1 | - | TGTGCCAGCAGCCCGAGTAAGGGGAGCGGCTCTTACAATGAGCAGTTCTTC | CASSPSKGSGSYNEQFF
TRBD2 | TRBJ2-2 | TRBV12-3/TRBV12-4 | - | TGTGCCAGCAGTTTGTCACTAGCGGGGGGGCTGTTTTTT | CASSLSLAGGLFF
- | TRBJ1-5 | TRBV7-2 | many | TGTGCCAGCAGCAACGCCGGGGGGCCCCAGCATTTT | CASSNAGGPQHF
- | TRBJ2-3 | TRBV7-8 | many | TGTGCCAGCAGCTGGCCCGGACTGTCGAGCACAGATACGCAGTATTTT | CASSWPGLSSTDTQYF
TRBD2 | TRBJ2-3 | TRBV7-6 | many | TGTGCCAGCAGCCCGACTAGCGGGGCTAGCACAGATACGCAGTATTTT | CASSPTSGASTDTQYF
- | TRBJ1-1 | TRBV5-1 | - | TGCGCCAGCAGCTTGGCCCCCAGGGGAAACACTGAAGCTTTCTTT | CASSLAPRGNTEAFF
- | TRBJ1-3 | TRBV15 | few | TGTGCCACCAGCGGACAGGGAAACACCATATATTTT | CATSGQGNTIYF
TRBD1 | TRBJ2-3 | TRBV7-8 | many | TGTGCCAGCAGCTTAGACAGGGGTAGCACAGATACGCAGTATTTT | CASSLDRGSTDTQYF
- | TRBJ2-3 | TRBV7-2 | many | TGTGCCAGCAGCGGGCTAGGACTATACACAGATACGCAGTATTTT | CASSGLGLYTDTQYF
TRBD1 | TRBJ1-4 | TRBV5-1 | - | TGCGCCAGCAGTTTAGGGACAGTGAGGAATGAAAAGCTGTTTTTT | CASSLGTVRNEKLFF
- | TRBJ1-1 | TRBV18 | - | TGTGCCAGCTCACCACGTGCTAAGGGTTCGAACACGGGAGCTTTCTTT | CASSPRAKGSNTGAFF
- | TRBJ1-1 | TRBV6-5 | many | TGTGCCAGCAGTTACTCGGTGGGCACTGAAGCTTTCTTT | CASSYSVGTEAFF
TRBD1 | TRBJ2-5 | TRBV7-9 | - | TGTGCCAGCAGCCGAGGGGGCGCAGAGACCCAGTACTTC | CASSRGGAETQYF
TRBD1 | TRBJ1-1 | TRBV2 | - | TGTGCCGGGGACAGGGGATCAATTGGAGCTTTCTTT | CAGDRGSIGAFF
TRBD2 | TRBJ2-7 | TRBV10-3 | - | TGTGCCATCAGTGAGTCGCGACTAGCGGGAATCGAGCAGTACTTC | CAISESRLAGIEQYF
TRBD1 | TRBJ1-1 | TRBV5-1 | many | TGCGCCAGCAGCTTGGCGGGGCAGGGGGGGACTGAAGCTTTCTTT | CASSLAGQGGTEAFF
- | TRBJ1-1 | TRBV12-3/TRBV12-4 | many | TGTGCCAGCAGTCAGGGGAGGGACACTGAAGCTTTCTTT | CASSQGRDTEAFF
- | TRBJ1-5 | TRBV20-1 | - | TGCAGTGACCCTAATCAGCCCCAGCATTTT | CSDPNQPQHF